This entry lists 15 T cell receptor beta chains sequenced from one sample in a study of cytomegalovirus exposure and HLA in healthy donors. It was with 60 Vbeta and 13 Jbeta primers that the PCR ran. This table comes from immunoSEQ multiplex PCR, and its TCRdb copy is limited to in-frame clones, with some not included. The table shows about 85,000 clones, with under 85% occurring only once. The sequencing input was PBMCs. These receptors originate from a boy aged 5-17 years in good health and CMV-seronegative.

The gene calls are TRBV5-6 and TRBJ1-6; TRBD1 matches 7 bases. Germline V gene lookup returns CDR1 SGHDT and CDR2 YYEEEE. The CDR3 length is 17 residues. J lost 0 bases, V lost 4 bases, and 7 bases had no gene match. Here the CDR3 DNA reads TGTGCCAGCAGCAGAGGACAGGTCAGCTCCTATAATTCACCCCTCCACTTT. This sequence encodes CASSRGQVSSYNSPLHF.

The chain couples TRBV14 to TRBJ1-2; TRBD1 might be the D (6 bases). Trimming stripped 4 bases from V and 2 bases from J, with 20 bases between. Looked up from germline, CDR1 is SGHDN and CDR2 is FVKESK. CDR3 length equals 17 residues. The CDR3 region has the DNA TGTGCCAGCAGCCCCCAATCCTGGGACACCGTCAACTATGGCTACACCTTC. It codes for CASSPQSWDTVNYGYTF.

The rearrangement links TRBV4-3 to TRBJ1-5; no firm D call. The CDR3 extends over 15 amino acids. Trimming cost V 0 bases and J 0 bases, with 6 bases left between them. Germline CDR1 LGHNA, CDR2 YSLEER. The CDR3 sequence is CASSQDSYSNQPQHF. Here the CDR3 DNA reads TGCGCCAGCAGCCAAGACTCCTATAGCAATCAGCCCCAGCATTTT.

The CDR3 DNA sequence: TGTGCCAGCAGTCCCAGGGGCGGGCTTTTCTACGAGCAGTACTTC. Its protein product is CASSPRGGLFYEQYF. V and J are TRBV6-5 and TRBJ2-7; D may be TRBD1 (6 bases). With 5 bases removed from V and 3 bases from J, the gap between germline ends came to 17 bases. Germline values: CDR1 MNHEY, CDR2 SVGAGI. The CDR3 is 15 amino acids.

The chain recombines TRBV2 with TRBJ1-1; 9 bases line up with TRBD1. Germline CDR1 reads SNHLY; CDR2 reads FYNNEI. The CDR3 loop spans 16 amino acids. V dropped 8 bases and J dropped 1; count of bases not matched to a gene: 11. The DNA of the CDR3 is TGTGCCAGCCCTTATCTATTGGACAGGGGGAACACTGAAGCTTTCTTT. Translating it yields CASPYLLDRGNTEAFF.

This clone came up a few times. The rearrangement links TRBV5-4 to TRBJ2-6; the match to TRBD2 covers 8 bases. Germline loops: CDR1 SGHNT, CDR2 YYREEE (reference sequence). This CDR3 is built from 16 residues. V trimming: 0 bases; J trimming: 2 bases; junction bases outside the gene matches: 1. The CDR3 is CASSLAGGAGANVLTF. The CDR3 region has the DNA TGTGCCAGCAGCTTGGCCGGGGGGGCTGGGGCCAACGTCCTGACTTTC.

The J gene is TRBJ2-1, the V gene TRBV7-6, with TRBD2 identical over 8 bases. V gave up 4 bases and J gave up 9 bases; unmatched junction bases: 8. The CDR3 contains 14 residues. The germline gives CDR1 SGHVS, CDR2 FNYEAQ. DNA for the CDR3: TGTGCCAGCAGCTGGGCGGGAGGTTCAAGTGAGCAGTTCTTC. It specifies CASSWAGGSSEQFF.

The chain recombines TRBV4-1 with TRBJ1-5; D may be TRBD1 (5 bases). Germline V gene lookup returns CDR1 MGHRA and CDR2 YSYEKL. V lost 0 bases and J 9 bases, leaving 12 bases between the germline ends. The CDR3 covers 14 residues. As DNA, the CDR3 is TGCGCCAGCAGCCAAGATGTCGGGGGTAGGCCCCAGCATTTT. Translation gives CASSQDVGGRPQHF.

The chain joins TRBV27 to TRBJ2-3; D uncertain. Per the germline V gene, CDR1 is MNHEY and CDR2 is SMNVEV (reference sequence). This CDR3 region has 15 residues. Trimming took off 6 bases at V and 2 bases at J, with 15 bases between the two ends. CDR3 coding DNA: TGTGCCAGCAGCCCTTCGACTTTTAACACAGATACGCAGTATTTT. This encodes CASSPSTFNTDTQYF.

This clone was seen more than once but under ten times. The chain recombines TRBV7-3 with TRBJ1-1, with D possibly being TRBD1 (5 bases). Germline V gene data show CDR1 as SGHTA and CDR2 as FQGTGA. The CDR3 extends over 13 amino acids. The V gene lost 3 bases and the J gene lost 1 base, with 6 bases spanning the gap. The CDR3 sequence: CASSFQGNTEAFF. The CDR3 region has the DNA TGTGCCAGCAGCTTTCAGGGGAACACTGAAGCTTTCTTT.

This chain links TRBV2 with TRBJ2-7; D unresolved. Deletions cut 6 bases from V and 7 bases from J, with 16 bases between. The CDR3 has 13 amino acids. Germline V gene lookup returns CDR1 SNHLY and CDR2 FYNNEI. In DNA form, the CDR3 reads TGTGCCAGCAGCCCCCTCACAGCAACTGAGCAGTACTTC. This sequence encodes CASSPLTATEQYF.

The chain uses TRBV28 and TRBJ2-3; D gene uncertain. V gave up 1 base and J gave up 0 bases, with 8 bases separating them. From germline, CDR1 is MDHEN and CDR2 SYDVKM. This CDR3 comprises 15 residues. CDR3 loop: CASSLSQESTDTQYF. CDR3 in DNA: TGTGCCAGCAGTTTATCTCAGGAAAGCACAGATACGCAGTATTTT.

The genes are TRBV6-5 and TRBJ1-5; D possibly corresponds to TRBD1 (5 bases). CDR1 is MNHEY and CDR2 is SVGAGI in the germline V gene. The CDR3 runs 14 residues. With 5 bases removed from V and 1 base from J, the gap between germline ends came to 9 bases. The CDR3 loop is CASSPRVSNQPQHF. The CDR3 nucleotides read TGTGCCAGCAGTCCCAGGGTGAGCAATCAGCCCCAGCATTTT.

CDR3 region: CASSPRDSQETQYF. The CDR3 DNA is TGTGCCAGCAGCCCCCGGGACAGCCAAGAGACCCAGTACTTC. V usage is TRBV7-3 and J usage is TRBJ2-5; 7 nucleotides match TRBD1. The V gene's germline CDR1 is SGHTA and CDR2 FQGTGA. Unmatched junction bases numbered 4, after V lost 5 bases and J lost 1 base. CDR3 size: 14 residues.

The chain employs TRBV6-5 and TRBJ2-7, with TRBD2 as a possible D gene (6 bases). The V end was cut by 6 bases, the J end by 0 bases, with 15 bases between. This CDR3 is built from 15 residues. From germline, CDR1 is MNHEY and CDR2 SVGAGI. The CDR3 coding sequence is TGTGCCAGCAGCAGACCCGGGACTCCCTCCTACGAGCAGTACTTC. It codes for CASSRPGTPSYEQYF.